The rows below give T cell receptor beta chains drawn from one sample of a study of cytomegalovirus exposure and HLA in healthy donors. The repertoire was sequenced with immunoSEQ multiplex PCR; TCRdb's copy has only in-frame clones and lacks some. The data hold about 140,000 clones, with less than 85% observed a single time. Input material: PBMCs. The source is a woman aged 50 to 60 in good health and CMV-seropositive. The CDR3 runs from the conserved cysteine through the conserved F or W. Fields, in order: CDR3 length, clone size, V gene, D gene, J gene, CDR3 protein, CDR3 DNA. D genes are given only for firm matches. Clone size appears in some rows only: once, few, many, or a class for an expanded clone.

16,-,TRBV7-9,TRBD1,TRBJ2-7,CASSSPGQGGVYEQYF,TGTGCCAGCAGCTCACCGGGACAGGGAGGGGTGTACGAGCAGTACTTC
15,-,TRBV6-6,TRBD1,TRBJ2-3,CASSYRQGLVDTQYF,TGTGCCAGCAGTTACCGACAGGGGTTGGTGGATACGCAGTATTTT
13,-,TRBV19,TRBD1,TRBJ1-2,CASNLGTGNGYTF,TGTGCCAGTAACCTCGGGACAGGGAATGGCTACACCTTC
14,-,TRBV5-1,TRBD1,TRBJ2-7,CASSGGTGTYEQYF,TGCGCCAGCAGTGGAGGGACAGGGACCTACGAGCAGTACTTC
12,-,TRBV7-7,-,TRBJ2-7,CASSPSSGEQYF,TGTGCTAGCAGCCCTAGCTCTGGGGAGCAGTACTTC
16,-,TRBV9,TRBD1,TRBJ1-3,CASSRDSQLSGNTIYF,TGTGCCAGCAGTAGGGACAGCCAGCTCTCTGGAAACACCATATATTTT
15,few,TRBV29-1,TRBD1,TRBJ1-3,CSASGRDSSGNTIYF,TGCAGCGCCAGTGGCCGGGACAGCTCTGGAAACACCATATATTTT
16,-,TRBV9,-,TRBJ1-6,CASSPDGSSYNSPLHF,TGTGCCAGCAGCCCCGACGGGAGCTCCTATAATTCACCCCTCCACTTT
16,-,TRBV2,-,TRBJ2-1,CACWKGGGSSYNEQFF,TGTGCCTGTTGGAAGGGGGGGGGCTCCTCCTACAATGAGCAGTTCTTC
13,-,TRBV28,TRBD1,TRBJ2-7,CATRGQGASEQYF,TGTGCCACGCGGGGACAGGGGGCGTCCGAGCAGTACTTC
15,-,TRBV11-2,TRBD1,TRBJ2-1,CASSPTRGRPGEQFF,TGTGCCAGCAGCCCGACCAGGGGGCGCCCAGGGGAGCAGTTCTTC
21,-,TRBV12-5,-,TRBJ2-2,CASGLVLSPWVRQARTGELFF,TGTGCTAGTGGTTTGGTATTGAGTCCCTGGGTTAGACAGGCGAGGACCGGGGAGCTGTTTTTT
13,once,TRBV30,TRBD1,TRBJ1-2,CAWRVGQGYGYTF,TGTGCCTGGAGAGTCGGACAGGGGTATGGCTACACCTTC
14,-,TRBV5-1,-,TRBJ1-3,CASSLDMSGNTIYF,TGCGCCAGCAGCCTTGACATGTCTGGAAACACCATATATTTT